This note documents a single T cell receptor beta chain sequence. Antigen unknown. The data stem from a study of T cells after yellow fever vaccination. Broader study findings: Weaker, the secondary response peaked sooner, at day 5 versus 15.

V was clipped by 0 bases and J by 2 bases, with 10 bases between them. The CDR3 consists of 15 residues. The germline V gene encodes CDR1 LNHNV and CDR2 YYDKDF (reference sequence). TCRdb reprocessed the 5' RACE reads via MiXCR and lists one record per CDR3 protein. The repertoire includes hundreds of thousands of distinct CDR3 sequences, 3.6% of them detected once, and about a quarter sits in the top ten. This clonotype originated in a man between 18 and 29 years old who received the YFV17D yellow fever vaccine. This specimen was PBMCs, taken on the day of the yellow fever booster vaccination. This sequence joins TRBV15 and TRBJ2-5; D is ambiguous. CDR3: CATSRDRTRQETQYF. For the CDR3, the DNA is TGTGCCACCAGCAGAGATCGGACGCGGCAAGAGACCCAGTACTTC.